These 8 T cell receptor beta chains were all obtained from the same sample, sequenced in a study of T cells after yellow fever vaccination. TCRdb reprocessed the 5' RACE reads with MiXCR, giving one entry per CDR3 protein. The table has hundreds of thousands of distinct CDR3 sequences, more than 5.5% seen once; the top ten hold about 15%. Material: PBMCs, obtained 5 days after the yellow fever booster vaccination. The receptors were sampled from a man aged 25 to 40 who received the YFV17D yellow fever vaccine.

This clonotype was seen at least ten times. The chain has TRBV10-3 and TRBJ2-3, with TRBD2 as a possible D gene (5 bases). CDR3 length: 15 residues. V lost 4 bases, J lost 0 bases, and 11 bases lay in between. The germline V gene has CDR1 ENHRY and CDR2 SYGVKD. In nucleotides, the CDR3 is TGTGCCATCAGTGCCGGAAGCGGAAGCACAGATACGCAGTATTTT. Translating gives CAISAGSGSTDTQYF.

This clonotype showed up just a few times. V is TRBV20-1 and J is TRBJ2-7, with 7 bases matching TRBD1. With 1 base clipped from V and 5 bases from J, the junction kept 17 bases outside the gene matches. The CDR3 is 17 residues long. CDR1 and CDR2 from the germline V gene are DFQATT and SNEGSKA (reference sequence). The CDR3 region has the DNA TGCAGTGCTAGAGGGGGACCCACAGGGGTGTCGGGTCACGAGCAGTACTTC. Its translation is CSARGGPTGVSGHEQYF.

This clonotype has just a few counts. The chain combines TRBV30 with TRBJ2-1; a weak D match, TRBD2 (6 bases). CDR3 length equals 14 residues. Per germline, CDR1 GTSNPN and CDR2 SVGIG (reference sequence). V was shortened by 4 bases and J by 8 bases, with 18 bases between the two germline ends. DNA for the CDR3: TGTGCCTGGATGTCGACTAGGCCCTGGGATGAGCAGTTCTTC. It is translated as CAWMSTRPWDEQFF.

This clonotype turned up a few times. V and J are TRBV5-1 and TRBJ1-6; D is perhaps TRBD1 (6 bases). The CDR3 consists of 15 residues. Germline V gene sequence: CDR1 SGHRS, CDR2 YFSETQ. V was pared by 6 bases and J by 6 bases, with 16 bases between. The CDR3 sequence is CASTTQGGLNSPLHF. The CDR3 region has the DNA TGCGCCAGCACAACCCAAGGGGGTCTTAATTCACCCCTCCACTTT.

The chain combines TRBV11-2 with TRBJ2-5, with D hard to call. The germline V gene has CDR1 SGHAT and CDR2 FQNNGV. V was cut by 3 bases and J by 5 bases, with 19 bases left in between. CDR3 length equals 16 residues. The CDR3 bases are TGTGCCAGCAGCTTTCCAAAGGACGGATATAGGGAGACCCAGTACTTC. Encoded protein: CASSFPKDGYRETQYF. Looking up the rest from reference TRBV11-2 and TRBJ2-5 gives the full variable domain: EAGVAQSPRYKIIEKRQSVAFWCNPISGHATLYWYQQILGQGPKLLIQFQNNGVVDDSQLPKDRFSAERLKGVDSTLKIQPAKLEDSAVYLCASSFPKDGYRETQYFGPGTRLLVL.

This clonotype was recorded many times. The J gene is TRBJ1-3, the V gene TRBV5-1; TRBD1 matches at 11 bases. The junction had 7 bases not matched to a gene; V was cut back by 4 bases and J by 4 bases. Looked up from germline, CDR1 is SGHRS and CDR2 is YFSETQ. The CDR3 length is 16 residues. CDR3 in amino acids: CASSPGQGAGGNTIYF. The CDR3 DNA follows: TGCGCCAGCAGCCCCGGACAGGGGGCGGGCGGAAACACCATATATTTT. The whole variable domain, remainder taken from reference TRBV5-1 and TRBJ1-3, is KAGVTQTPRYLIKTRGQQVTLSCSPISGHRSVSWYQQTPGQGLQFLFEYFSETQRNKGNFPGRFSGRQFSNSRSEMNVSTLELGDSALYLCASSPGQGAGGNTIYFGEGSWLTVV.

V and J are TRBV29-1 and TRBJ1-1; a weak D match, TRBD1 (5 bases). The CDR3 runs to 10 residues. With 6 bases removed from V and 4 bases from J, the gap between germline ends came to 6 bases. Germline loops: CDR1 SQVTM, CDR2 ANQGSEA. CDR3 residues: CSVGTTEAFF. For the CDR3, the DNA is TGCAGCGTCGGGACCACTGAAGCTTTCTTT.

This clonotype has only a few counts. V gene TRBV7-2 combines with J gene TRBJ2-7, with D possibly TRBD2 on 6 matching bases. V gave up 3 bases and J gave up 6 bases, with 15 bases separating them. Per germline, CDR1 SGHTA and CDR2 FQGNSA. CDR3 length equals 14 residues. CDR3 bases: TGTGCCAGCAGCTTTAGAGGACGGGGGACCGAGCAGTACTTC. Encoded protein: CASSFRGRGTEQYF.